Listed here are 25 T cell receptor beta chains from one sample, sequenced in a study of blood T cell repertoires in COVID-19. TCRdb's table, derived via immunoSEQ multiplex PCR, lists solely in-frame clones and lacks some. The sample shows under 85,000 clones, approximately 88% of them seen only once. The sample consisted of peripheral blood. Receptor source: a man in his 70s with acute or convalescent COVID-19.

The gene calls are TRBV13 and TRBJ1-5, with D possibly TRBD1 on 5 matching bases. V shed 3 bases and J shed 3 bases, with 9 bases lying between them. Germline V gene lookup returns CDR1 PRHDT and CDR2 FYEKMQ (reference sequence). The CDR3 contains 14 residues. Written as DNA, the CDR3 is TGTGCCAGCAGCTTGCGGGGCGACAATCAGCCCCAGCATTTT. This sequence encodes CASSLRGDNQPQHF.

This chain uses TRBV7-8 with TRBJ1-5; 7 nucleotides align to TRBD1. Trimming removed 4 bases from V and 9 bases from J; junction bases left unmatched: 6. Germline CDR1 reads SGHVS; CDR2 reads FQNEAQ. This CDR3 is built from 13 residues. DNA for the CDR3: TGTGCCAGCAGCTCGACAGGGTCCGGGCCCCAGCATTTT. This sequence encodes CASSSTGSGPQHF.

This clone was counted once. CDR3 protein: CASSPGRTNEKLFF. The DNA of the CDR3 is TGTGCCAGCAGCCCGGGTAGAACTAATGAAAAACTGTTTTTT. V gene TRBV3-1 (or the pseudogene TRBV3-2) combines with J gene TRBJ1-4; D remains ambiguous. V gave up 4 bases and J gave up 1 base, with 7 bases separating them. This CDR3 is 14 amino acids long. Germline V gene data show CDR1 as LGHDT and CDR2 as YNNKEL (reference sequence).

V is TRBV7-9 and J is TRBJ2-3, with D maybe TRBD2 (5 bases). The CDR3 runs 16 residues. The germline gives CDR1 SEHNR, CDR2 FQNEAQ (reference sequence). V lost 1 base and J lost 0, with 11 bases in between. The CDR3 DNA reads as TGTGCCAGCAGCTTAGAGCGGAAGGCTAGCACAGATACGCAGTATTTT. Its translation: CASSLERKASTDTQYF.

This chain links TRBV2 with TRBJ2-7; TRBD2 is a possible D gene (6 bases). CDR1 is SNHLY, CDR2 FYNNEI, per germline. Between the trimmed V and J ends, which lost 7 bases and 1 base, there was a span of 8 bases. This CDR3 spans 12 amino acids. CDR3 sequence (DNA): TGTGCCAGCACCGCGGGGTCCTACGAGCAGTACTTC. Its translation: CASTAGSYEQYF.

The chain is built from TRBV6-5 and TRBJ2-7, with 9 bases aligning to TRBD1. The V segment lost 2 bases and the J segment 4 bases; nucleotides outside the gene matches: 3. This CDR3 is 14 amino acids long. The germline V gene encodes CDR1 MNHEY and CDR2 SVGAGI. The CDR3 sequence: CASSYTGGKYEQYF. The CDR3 DNA follows: TGTGCCAGCAGTTACACAGGGGGCAAATACGAGCAGTACTTC.

This chain connects TRBV3-1 (or the pseudogene TRBV3-2) to TRBJ1-6, with D uncertain. The CDR3 has 13 amino acids. Germline values: CDR1 LGHDT, CDR2 YNNKEL (reference sequence). V lost 1 base, J lost 10 bases, and 8 bases lay in between. CDR3 sequence: CASSQGGGSPLHF. DNA for the CDR3: TGTGCCAGCAGCCAAGGGGGAGGGTCACCCCTCCACTTT.

The J gene is TRBJ1-5, the V gene TRBV15, with D perhaps matching TRBD1 (5 bases). Germline V CDR1 and CDR2: LNHNV, YYDKDF (reference sequence). V was trimmed by 3 bases and J by 4 bases, leaving 10 bases between them. The CDR3 spans 14 residues. The CDR3, as DNA: TGTGCCACCAGCAGCGGGGGTCCTAATCAGCCCCAGCATTTT. It translates to CATSSGGPNQPQHF.

This rearrangement joins TRBV5-4 to TRBJ2-7; 7 bases are shared with TRBD2. Germline-derived CDR1 and CDR2 are SGHNT and YYREEE (reference sequence). The V gene end was trimmed by 1 base and the J gene end by 1 base; junction bases not matched to a gene: 5. The length of the CDR3 is 15 residues. This CDR3 is CASSLSSSGSYEQYF. In DNA form, the CDR3 reads TGTGCCAGCAGCTTGAGCTCTAGCGGTTCCTACGAGCAGTACTTC.

The chain has TRBV5-1 and TRBJ1-2; TRBD1 matches 8 bases. The germline CDR1 and CDR2 sequences are SGHRS and YFSETQ. V was pared by 4 bases and J by 9 bases, with 23 bases of the junction left unmatched. The CDR3 contains 18 residues. The CDR3 here is CASSQTGGMSLGSSRYTF. The CDR3 DNA reads as TGCGCCAGCAGCCAAACAGGGGGGATGAGCTTGGGTTCTAGTCGCTACACCTTC.

The chain employs TRBV15 and TRBJ1-5; unclear D gene. This CDR3 has 14 amino acids. The germline V and J ends were trimmed by 3 bases and 16 bases, with 22 bases remaining between them. Per germline, CDR1 LNHNV and CDR2 YYDKDF (reference sequence). The CDR3 DNA follows: TGTGCCACCAGCAGCAGGCTCAAATCAGCGGTGGAACATTTT. As protein: CATSSRLKSAVEHF.

This sequence joins TRBV24-1 and TRBJ2-6, with D perhaps TRBD1 (6 bases). Trimming stripped 4 bases from V and 2 bases from J, with 8 bases between. Per germline, CDR1 KGHDR and CDR2 SFDVKD. This CDR3 spans 15 amino acids. CDR3 sequence reads: CATSDGQTGANVLTF. Here the CDR3 DNA reads TGTGCCACCAGTGACGGACAGACTGGGGCCAACGTCCTGACTTTC.

The gene calls are TRBV27 and TRBJ2-7; 9 bases map to TRBD2. With 3 bases clipped from V and 3 bases from J, the junction kept 9 bases outside the gene matches. Germline values: CDR1 MNHEY, CDR2 SMNVEV (reference sequence). The CDR3 consists of 16 residues. CDR3 sequence: CASSFSGSVPLYEQYF. The CDR3 DNA follows: TGTGCCAGCAGTTTTAGCGGGAGCGTTCCCCTCTACGAGCAGTACTTC.

The CDR3 spells CAWSGRSGGPYNEQFF. The CDR3 DNA sequence: TGTGCCTGGAGCGGACGTAGCGGGGGGCCCTACAATGAGCAGTTCTTC. This chain connects TRBV30 to TRBJ2-1, with 10 bases fitting TRBD2. The CDR3 is made up of 16 amino acids. V shed 3 bases, J shed 2 bases, and the junction held 7 bases outside the gene matches. Germline-derived CDR1 and CDR2 are GTSNPN and SVGIG (reference sequence).

This chain joins TRBV19 and TRBJ1-5; 8 bases agree with TRBD1. This CDR3 has 14 residues. V gave up 6 bases and J gave up 5 bases; unmatched junction bases: 6. CDR1 and CDR2 from the germline V gene are LNHDA and SQIVND (reference sequence). This CDR3 reads CASSRDRGDQPQHF. For the CDR3, the DNA is TGTGCCAGTAGCCGCGACAGGGGCGATCAGCCCCAGCATTTT.

CDR3 sequence: CASSQTGIGTDTQYF. The DNA of the CDR3 is TGCGCCAGCAGTCAGACAGGGATCGGCACAGATACGCAGTATTTT. The chain is built from TRBV10-1 and TRBJ2-3, with TRBD1 identical over 7 bases. The J segment lost 1 base and the V segment lost 5 bases, leaving 6 bases of the junction unmatched. In germline, CDR1 is WNHNN, CDR2 SYGVQD (reference sequence). The CDR3 is 15 residues long.

The rearrangement joins TRBV19 to TRBJ1-5; D might be TRBD1 (5 bases). Between the trimmed V and J ends, which lost 5 bases and 0 bases, there was a span of 8 bases. The CDR3 is 14 amino acids. Germline values: CDR1 LNHDA, CDR2 SQIVND (reference sequence). As DNA, the CDR3 is TGTGCCAGTAGTCCAGGGAATAGCAATCAGCCCCAGCATTTT. It translates to CASSPGNSNQPQHF.

V gene TRBV5-1 combines with J gene TRBJ1-1; TRBD1 aligns across 7 bases. The CDR3 covers 14 residues. The junction had 6 bases not matched to a gene; V was cut back by 3 bases and J by 4 bases. CDR1 is SGHRS, CDR2 YFSETQ, per germline. CDR3 sequence (DNA): TGCGCCAGCAGCTACGACAGGGCAGGCACTGAAGCTTTCTTT. Translating it yields CASSYDRAGTEAFF.

The chain combines TRBV11-2 with TRBJ2-7, with 7 bases fitting TRBD1. Germline V gene data show CDR1 as SGHAT and CDR2 as FQNNGV. The CDR3 has 15 residues. Trimming removed 5 bases from V and 5 bases from J; junction bases left unmatched: 12. CDR3 residues: CASSRPDRALDEQYF. The CDR3 nucleotides read TGTGCCAGCAGCCGCCCTGACAGGGCCCTGGACGAGCAGTACTTC.

The chain employs TRBV7-2 and TRBJ2-2; tentative D call: TRBD1 (5 bases). The V gene's germline CDR1 is SGHTA and CDR2 FQGNSA. The length of the CDR3 is 16 residues. With 2 bases removed from V and 4 bases from J, the gap between germline ends came to 14 bases. CDR3 sequence: CASSLFRQGLTGELFF. CDR3 nucleotides: TGTGCCAGCAGCTTATTCAGGCAGGGCCTCACCGGGGAGCTGTTTTTT.

V usage is TRBV7-9 and J usage is TRBJ1-2; 12 nucleotides line up with TRBD1. The J segment lost 4 bases and the V segment lost 5 bases, leaving 11 bases of the junction unmatched. The CDR3 totals 17 residues. Per the germline V gene, CDR1 is SEHNR and CDR2 is FQNEAQ (reference sequence). The CDR3 spells CASSPGRDRGQGYGYTF. CDR3 nucleotide sequence: TGTGCCAGCAGCCCGGGCCGGGACAGGGGGCAGGGCTATGGCTACACCTTC.

The gene calls are TRBV2 and TRBJ2-7; 8 nucleotides agree with TRBD1. CDR1 and CDR2 (germline): SNHLY, FYNNEI. The junction had 13 bases not matched to a gene; V was cut back by 6 bases and J by 0 bases. CDR3 length equals 17 residues. The DNA of the CDR3 is TGTGCCAGCAGCGAACCTTGGACAGGGAAGAGCTCCTACGAGCAGTACTTC. Translated: CASSEPWTGKSSYEQYF.

V is TRBV27 and J is TRBJ2-1, with 7 bases aligning to TRBD2. Germline CDR1 is MNHEY and CDR2 is SMNVEV (reference sequence). J gave up 15 bases and V 3 bases, and 5 bases lay outside the gene matches. The CDR3 runs 11 residues. This CDR3 reads CASSFGTIMFF. CDR3 DNA sequence: TGTGCCAGCAGTTTCGGGACTATCATGTTCTTC.

This clone has just one count. The chain links TRBV11-2 to TRBJ2-1; weak D call: TRBD2 (6 bases). Germline V gene data show CDR1 as SGHAT and CDR2 as FQNNGV. Trimming cost V 1 base and J 6 bases, with 13 bases left between them. The CDR3 runs to 15 residues. The CDR3 spells CASSLVRLVPNEQFF. The CDR3 DNA sequence: TGTGCCAGCAGCTTAGTACGACTAGTTCCCAATGAGCAGTTCTTC.

This chain connects TRBV15 to TRBJ1-3; 8 bases line up with TRBD1. J lost 2 bases, V lost 2 bases, and 2 bases had no gene match. This CDR3 region has 15 residues. CDR1 is LNHNV and CDR2 is YYDKDF in the germline V gene (reference sequence). CDR3 nucleotides: TGTGCCACCAGCAGAAGACAGGGGCCTGGAAACACCATATATTTT. Encoded protein: CATSRRQGPGNTIYF.